This TCR beta chain was identified during a study of human T cells and chemical hapten exposure. V shed 3 bases and J shed 6 bases, with 11 bases lying between them. CDR1 is SEHNR, CDR2 FQNEAQ, per germline (reference sequence). CDR3 length: 13 amino acids. In the authors' methods: Sample-level TCR yields exhibited a median of around 100,000, with a range of about 20,000 to 690,600. Each CDR3 protein gets one entry after TCRdb re-called the RACE reads with MiXCR. None of the V and J calls come from the authors' own analysis; TCRdb made them. The top ten hold roughly 3.1% of the sample, which has 95,000 or so distinct CDR3 sequences, about 10% seen once. Time point specified: patch test 2, 6 weeks after DPC sensitization. Treatment described: therapeutic diphenylcyclopropenone sensitization with weekly scalp DPC. The authors' total RNA extraction used unfractionated whole blood.

The chain recombines TRBV7-9 with TRBJ1-1, with D unclear. This material consisted of whole blood, taken in connection with sensitization to the hapten diphenylcyclopropenone (DPC). This sequence originates from a woman between 35 and 50 years old with alopecia areata. Some clones in this sample may be carry-over from other donors' samples. In DNA, the CDR3 is TGTGCCAGCAGCTTCTGGGGAAGCCCTGAAGCTTTCTTT. Its translation is CASSFWGSPEAFF. Supplemented by reference TRBV7-9 and TRBJ1-1, the full variable domain reads DTGVSQNPRHKITKRGQNVTFRCDPISEHNRLYWYRQTLGQGPEFLTYFQNEAQLEKSRLLSDRFSAERPKGSFSTLEIQRTEQGDSAMYLCASSFWGSPEAFFGQGTRLTVV.